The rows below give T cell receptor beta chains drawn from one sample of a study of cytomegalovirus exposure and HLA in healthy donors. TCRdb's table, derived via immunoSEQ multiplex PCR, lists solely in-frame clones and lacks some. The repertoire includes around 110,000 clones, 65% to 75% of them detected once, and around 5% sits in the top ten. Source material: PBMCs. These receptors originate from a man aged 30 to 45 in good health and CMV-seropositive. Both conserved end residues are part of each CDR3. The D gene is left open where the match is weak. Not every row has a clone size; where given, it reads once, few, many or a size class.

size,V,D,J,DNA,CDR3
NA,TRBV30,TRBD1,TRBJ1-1,TGTGCCTGGACCACAGGGGGCACTGAAGCTTTCTTT,CAWTTGGTEAFF
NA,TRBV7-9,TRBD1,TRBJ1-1,TGTGCCAGCAGCGCCGGGACAGTGAACACTGAAGCTTTCTTT,CASSAGTVNTEAFF
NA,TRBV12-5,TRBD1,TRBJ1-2,TGTGCTAGTGGAAAAGAACTGGGGGACAGGGGGCCATTTAACTATGGCTACACCTTC,CASGKELGDRGPFNYGYTF
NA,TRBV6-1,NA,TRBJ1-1,TGTGCCAGCAGTGAAGTGGACTACACTGAAGCTTTCTTT,CASSEVDYTEAFF
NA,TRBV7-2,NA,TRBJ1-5,TGTGCCAGCAGCTTATCGTTCAATCAGCCCCAGCATTTT,CASSLSFNQPQHF
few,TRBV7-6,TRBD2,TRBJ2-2,TGTGCCAGCAGCTTGACTAGCGGGGGGGCCACCGGGGAGCTGTTTTTT,CASSLTSGGATGELFF
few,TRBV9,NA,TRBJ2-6,TGTGCCAGCAGCGCCCTCTGGGCGAACGTCCTGACTTTC,CASSALWANVLTF
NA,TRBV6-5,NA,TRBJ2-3,TGTGCCAGCAGTGTCAGACAGCTTAGCACAGATACGCAGTATTTT,CASSVRQLSTDTQYF
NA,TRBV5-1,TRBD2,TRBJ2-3,TGCGCCAGCAGCCCGGCTAGCGGGGGGGCTCTCGATACGCAGTATTTT,CASSPASGGALDTQYF
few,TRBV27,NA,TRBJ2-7,TGTGCCAGCAGCGCCGGGAGCTCCTACGAGCAGTACTTC,CASSAGSSYEQYF
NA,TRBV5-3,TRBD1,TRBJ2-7,TGTGCCAGAAGCGAGGGGGACAGATCCTACGAGCAGTACTTC,CARSEGDRSYEQYF
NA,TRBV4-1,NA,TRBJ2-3,TGCGCCAGCAGCCAAGAAGGCGGCATCGTAGGCACAGATACGCAGTATTTT,CASSQEGGIVGTDTQYF
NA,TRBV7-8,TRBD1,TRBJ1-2,TGTGCCAGCAGCTTAGCCGGGACAGGGGGTGGCTACACCTTC,CASSLAGTGGGYTF
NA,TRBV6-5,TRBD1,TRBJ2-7,TGTGCCAGCAGCACGACAGGGGGGTACTACGAGCAGTACTTC,CASSTTGGYYEQYF
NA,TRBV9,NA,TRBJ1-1,TGTGCCAGCAACGAAGGAGAGAACACTGAAGCTTTCTTT,CASNEGENTEAFF
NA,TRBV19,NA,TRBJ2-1,TGTGCCACCGCGGTAGCGGCCTCCTACAATGAGCAGTTCTTC,CATAVAASYNEQFF
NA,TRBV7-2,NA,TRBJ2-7,TGTGCCAGCAGCTTAGAAACAGGGAAGGGGTACGAGCAGTACTTC,CASSLETGKGYEQYF
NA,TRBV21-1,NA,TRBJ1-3,TGTGCCAGCAGCAAAGTTGGGGCGAGGTCCTCTGGAAACACCATATATTTT,CASSKVGARSSGNTIYF
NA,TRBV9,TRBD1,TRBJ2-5,TGTGCCAGCAGCGTGGGACAGGGTTTGGAGACCCAGTACTTC,CASSVGQGLETQYF
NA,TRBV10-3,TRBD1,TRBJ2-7,TGTGCCATCAAAAAGAACACAGGGGGTCTCTACGAGCAGTACTTC,CAIKKNTGGLYEQYF
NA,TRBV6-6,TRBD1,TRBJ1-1,TGTGCCAGCAGGATACAGGGGGCTTACACTGAAGCTTTCTTT,CASRIQGAYTEAFF
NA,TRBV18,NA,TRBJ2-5,TGTGCCAGCTCACCGGATCAGGCGCAAGAGACCCAGTACTTC,CASSPDQAQETQYF
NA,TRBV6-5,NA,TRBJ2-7,TGTGCCAGCTCGCCCACTAAATACGAGCAGTACTTC,CASSPTKYEQYF
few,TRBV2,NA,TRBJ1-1,TGTGCCAGCAGTGAAATGCGCCTAGACACTGAAGCTTTCTTT,CASSEMRLDTEAFF
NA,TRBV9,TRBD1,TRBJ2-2,TGTGCCAGCAGCGCCGGGACAGGGGGCACCGGGGAGCTGTTTTTT,CASSAGTGGTGELFF
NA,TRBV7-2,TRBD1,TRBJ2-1,TGTGCCAGCAGGCCGGGACAGAGATCCTACAATGAGCAGTTCTTC,CASRPGQRSYNEQFF
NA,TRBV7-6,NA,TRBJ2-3,TGTGCCAGCAGCGGGGCCGATACGCAGTATTTT,CASSGADTQYF
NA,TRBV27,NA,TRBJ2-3,TGTGCCAGCAGTTCGGACTACCCAGATACGCAGTATTTT,CASSSDYPDTQYF
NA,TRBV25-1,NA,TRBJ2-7,TGTGCCAGCAGTGAAGAGGGTCAGGGGCTCTCCTACGAGCAGTACTTC,CASSEEGQGLSYEQYF
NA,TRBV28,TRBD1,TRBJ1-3,TGTGCCAGCAGTCCGACAGGGACCGGAAACACCATATATTTT,CASSPTGTGNTIYF
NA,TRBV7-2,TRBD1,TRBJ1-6,TGTGCCAGCAGCTACACAGGGGGTGGTTCACCCCTCCACTTT,CASSYTGGGSPLHF
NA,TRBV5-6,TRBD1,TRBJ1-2,TGTGCCAGCAGCTTGGACAGGGGGCATGGCTACACCTTC,CASSLDRGHGYTF
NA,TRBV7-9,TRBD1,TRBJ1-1,TGTGCCAGCAGCTTAGAAGAGGGGGCACGGTTGGGGACTTTCTTT,CASSLEEGARLGTFF
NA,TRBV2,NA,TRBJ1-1,TGTGCCAGCAGGACCGGACAGACGGCTGAAGCTTTCTTT,CASRTGQTAEAFF
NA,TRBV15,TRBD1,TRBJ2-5,TGTGCCACCAGCAGAGGACAGGGCACCGAGACCCAGTACTTC,CATSRGQGTETQYF
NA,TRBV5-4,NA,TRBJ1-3,TGTGCCAGCAGTACCGGTCAGGGTTCAAACTCTGGAAACACCATATATTTT,CASSTGQGSNSGNTIYF
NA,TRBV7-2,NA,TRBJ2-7,TGTGCCAGCAGCCCCGGAACCAGGCGCGAGCAGTACTTC,CASSPGTRREQYF
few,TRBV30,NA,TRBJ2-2,TGTGCCTGGAACGGGGGGAGCGGGACATCGAACACCGGGGAGCTGTTTTTT,CAWNGGSGTSNTGELFF
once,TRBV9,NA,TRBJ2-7,TGTGCCAGCAGCCCAGCCGCGACAAGAATGGACGAGCAGTACTTC,CASSPAATRMDEQYF
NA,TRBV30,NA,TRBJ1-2,TGTGCCTGGAGTACAGGGTACTGGGGCTACACCTTC,CAWSTGYWGYTF
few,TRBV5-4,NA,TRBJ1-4,TGTGCCAGCAGCTTGGCGGACCGCCTAGGAGGTGAAAAACTGTTTTTT,CASSLADRLGGEKLFF
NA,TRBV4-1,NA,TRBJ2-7,TGCGCCAGCAGCCAAGATACTAGTTGGGCCTACGAGCAGTACTTC,CASSQDTSWAYEQYF
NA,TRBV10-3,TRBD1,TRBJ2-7,TGTGCCATCAGGACAGAGGGGGCCGGCGAGCAGTACTTC,CAIRTEGAGEQYF
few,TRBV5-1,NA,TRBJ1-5,TGCGCCAGCAGCTTGGTTCCAGGCCAGCATCAGCCCCAGCATTTT,CASSLVPGQHQPQHF
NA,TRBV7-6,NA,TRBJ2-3,TGTGCCAGCAGCTTAGACTTCGGTAGTCAAGTAGGGGGTAGCACAGATACGCAGTATTTT,CASSLDFGSQVGGSTDTQYF
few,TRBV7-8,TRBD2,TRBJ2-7,TGTGCCAGCAGCTTCTTAGCGGGGGGAGCCTACGAGCAGTACTTC,CASSFLAGGAYEQYF
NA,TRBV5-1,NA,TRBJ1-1,TGCGCCAGCAGCCAAGAGAGAAGCGGGTACACTGAAGCTTTCTTT,CASSQERSGYTEAFF
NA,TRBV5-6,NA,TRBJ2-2,TGTGCCAGCACCCGGGGACTTTTTTCCACCGGGGAGCTGTTTTTT,CASTRGLFSTGELFF
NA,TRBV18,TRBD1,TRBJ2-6,TGTGCCAGCTCTTGGACAGGGGGATTGAGCTCTGGGGCCAACGTCCTGACTTTC,CASSWTGGLSSGANVLTF
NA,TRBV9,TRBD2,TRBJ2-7,TGTGCCAGCAGCGCCAGCGGGGGGGGCTCCTACGAGCAGTACTTC,CASSASGGGSYEQYF
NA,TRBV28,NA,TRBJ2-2,TGCAGCGCCGGGGAGCTGTTTTTT,CSAGELFF
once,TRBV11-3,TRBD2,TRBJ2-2,TGTGCCAGCAGCTTATTTGGCGGGGGGTCGAACACCGGGGAGCTGTTTTTT,CASSLFGGGSNTGELFF
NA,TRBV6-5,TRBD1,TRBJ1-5,TGTGCCAGCAGGGAGACAGGGAATCAGCCCCAGCATTTT,CASRETGNQPQHF
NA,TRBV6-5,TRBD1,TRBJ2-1,TGTGCCAGCAGCCCCCGGACAGGGGGCTGGGAGCAGTTCTTC,CASSPRTGGWEQFF
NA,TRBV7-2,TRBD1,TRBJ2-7,TGTGCCAGCAGCCGAGACAGGGGTCTCGACGAGCAGTACTTC,CASSRDRGLDEQYF
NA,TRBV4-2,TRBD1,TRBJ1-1,TGTGCCAGCAGCCCCGGACAGGGGGGCACTGAAGCTTTCTTT,CASSPGQGGTEAFF
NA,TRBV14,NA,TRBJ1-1,TGTGCCAGCAGCCAAGTCAGACAGCCTTTTGAAGCTTTCTTT,CASSQVRQPFEAFF